This TCR beta chain came from a study of tumor-infiltrating lymphocytes in primary liver carcinoma. About the study: The patients comprised men and women between the ages of 30 and 69 years. Study-wide results and limits: Relative to tumor region pairs, the tumor-adjacent and tumor-blood pairs showed overlap that was lower. Just about 7.5-24% of leading clones were found in every one of five regions.

Details on this clonotype: Its antigen remains unknown.

Bulk tissue was left unsorted, and RNA and DNA were co-extracted from 20-30 mg of it. Five separate regions were sampled from each tumor. Per the germline V gene, CDR1 is SGHDN and CDR2 is FVKESK. The CDR3 runs 16 residues. V was pared by 6 bases and J by 6 bases, with 13 bases of the junction left unmatched. A constant-region primer served to make TCR beta cDNA from about 490 ng total RNA. Slightly modified ARM-PCR, run as three nested multiplex PCR rounds, produced the TCR beta libraries. In the first two PCR rounds, TRBV1-TRBV30 forward primers were paired with a C-beta reverse primer, and each round lasted around 10 cycles. TCRdb reanalysed the multiplex PCR reads using MiXCR and keeps one entry per CDR3 protein. This table holds just under 45,000 distinct CDR3 sequences, approximately 70% found once.

The sequenced material came from liver tumor tissue from sampling region 2. Subset given: tumor region T2, inferior pole. The rearrangement joins TRBV14 to TRBJ2-1, with TRBD2 matching 8 bases. This clonotype originated in a man aged 40-50 years with primary liver carcinoma and hepatitis B virus infection. CDR3 in amino acids: CASSAVAGWVSNEQFF. CDR3 coding DNA: TGTGCCAGCAGTGCCGTAGCGGGGTGGGTTAGCAATGAGCAGTTCTTC.